These 5 T cell receptor beta chains share one sample of origin, sequenced in a study of spatial heterogeneity in lung cancer (dated by TCRdb to the late 2010s). Library method: 5' RACE. The reads were generated on a NextSeq 500. TCRdb cleaned the public reads at Q25 with fastp, built clones with MiXCR and kept in-frame beta chains. Rows are unified per CDR3 protein, each entry keeping the most common DNA and genes. The sample table holds tens of thousands of distinct CDR3 sequences, of which 6% were seen once. The ten largest clonotypes hold around 21% of the sample. This specimen's time point label, per the study, means: blood at routine non-recurrence follow-up after resection. Whole RNA extracted from tumor and nontumor lung tissue, or from cryopreserved PBMC samples, was used for TCR sequencing without cell sorting. The sequencing used PBMCs, collected at follow-up. These receptors were obtained from a male donor with early-stage non-small cell lung cancer.

This clonotype was observed many times. This rearrangement joins TRBV30 to TRBJ1-6; 8 nucleotides align to TRBD1. Germline CDR1 GTSNPN, CDR2 SVGIG (reference sequence). CDR3 length: 15 amino acids. J gave up 10 bases and V 1 base, and 9 bases lay outside the gene matches. The chain's CDR3 is CAWSGAPGGGSPLHF. In DNA, the CDR3 is TGTGCCTGGAGTGGAGCCCCAGGGGGCGGATCACCCCTCCACTTT.

The table lists this clonotype with a few counts. The chain joins TRBV2 to TRBJ2-1; D is unclear. The CDR3 loop spans 14 amino acids. V lost 1 base and J 4 bases, leaving 8 bases between the germline ends. Germline assignment: CDR1 SNHLY and CDR2 FYNNEI. Written as DNA, the CDR3 is TGTGCCAGCAGTGAAGAGGCTGTTTACAATGAGCAGTTCTTC. Its protein product is CASSEEAVYNEQFF.

This clonotype was recorded at least ten times. The chain uses TRBV12-3 or TRBV12-4 and TRBJ1-5; the match to TRBD1 covers 9 bases. The CDR3 is made up of 15 amino acids. Losses at the gene ends were 1 base for V and 5 bases for J; bases not matched to a gene: 3. For the CDR3, the DNA is TGTGCCAGCAGTTTAGGGGACAGGGAGGATCAGCCCCAGCATTTT. Protein product: CASSLGDREDQPQHF.

The table lists this clonotype with a few counts. The J gene is TRBJ2-2, the V gene TRBV6-1; D is unclear. Per the germline V gene, CDR1 is MNHNS and CDR2 is SASEGT. V was shortened by 6 bases and J by 6 bases, with 14 bases between the two germline ends. The CDR3 loop spans 14 amino acids. In DNA form, the CDR3 reads TGTGCCAGCAGGGCCCTCCTTGCGGCCGGGGAGCTGTTTTTT. Amino acids: CASRALLAAGELFF.

This clonotype has a count of ten or more. The chain uses TRBV7-2 and TRBJ1-1, with D possibly matching TRBD1 (5 bases). CDR3 length: 12 residues. The V and J ends lost 6 bases and 5 bases respectively, with 10 bases between them. In germline, CDR1 is SGHTA, CDR2 FQGNSA. This chain's CDR3 is CASRTRGTEAFF. CDR3 nucleotide sequence: TGTGCCAGCAGAACAAGGGGTACTGAAGCTTTCTTT.